This T cell receptor (beta chain) was obtained from a study of monozygotic twins with inflammatory bowel disease. General study results and limits: Especially where disease activity was present, IBD patients had fewer clonotypes in common with others than healthy twins did. Healthy co-twins had higher TCRbeta inverse Simpson diversity than their IBD twins.

This CDR3 comprises 14 residues. Per germline, CDR1 SGHTA and CDR2 FQGNSA. About this clonotype: Antigen unknown.

Each CDR3 protein gets one entry in TCRdb, which reprocessed the 5' RACE reads and gives no DNA. The table counts 400,000 or so distinct CDR3 sequences; roughly 2.2% lies in the top ten. This clonotype was obtained from a human donor with ulcerative colitis or Crohn's disease, or a healthy co-twin of an affected twin (not recorded which). Source material: blood. The chain links TRBV7-2 to TRBJ2-3; the D gene TCRdb calls, TRBD1, cannot be checked with no DNA. The CDR3 loop reads CASRPTGVADTQYF.